This TCR beta chain was obtained from a study of blood T cell repertoires in COVID-19. Study information: Samples came from the United States, Italy and Spain, spanning acute and convalescent COVID-19. Sample material is recorded as cDNA or gDNA derived from T cells, B-cell-depleted T cells, or PBMCs.

Original data processing: By means of reference gene primer amplification, nucleated cell counts were estimated. Repertoires were generated with immunoSEQ multiplex PCR, while TCRdb's copy carries only in-frame clones and drops some. From that table come the V and J calls and clone size; the DNA was used to work out D and trimming. The sample lists 150,000 to 170,000 clones, 80% to 90% occurring once. The V gene end was trimmed by 5 bases and the J gene end by 7 bases; junction bases not matched to a gene: 7. Germline V CDR1 and CDR2: KGHSH, LQKENI. The CDR3 is 15 amino acids. Sequenced material: peripheral blood. This receptor was identified in a woman in her fifties or sixties with COVID-19, enrolled during active disease. This rearrangement joins TRBV18 to TRBJ2-1, with 11 positions matching TRBD2. The CDR3 reads CASSTLAGGDNEQFF. The CDR3 coding sequence is TGTGCCAGCTCAACCCTAGCGGGGGGCGATAATGAGCAGTTCTTC.